This record covers a single T cell receptor beta chain. The antigen is undetermined. The table came from immunoSEQ multiplex PCR; TCRdb's copy has only in-frame clones and leaves some out. The data hold 50,000 to 70,000 clones, with roughly 86% observed a single time. This specimen comes from a study of identifying expanded T cells in peripheral blood. The CDR3 consists of 14 residues. V was pared by 2 bases and J by 7 bases, with 12 bases between. Germline V gene data show CDR1 as MNHEY and CDR2 as SVGAGI. During the collection period, no donor immune events like infections were recorded. Study results and limitations: Roughly two-week clone count variance significantly increased as total template count grew. About 1.2 clones differed between technical replicates, versus approximately 17 and 20 over time.

This chain links TRBV6-5 with TRBJ2-1; possibly TRBD2 for D (5 bases). The source material was blood. The clonotype was recovered from a person aged 18 to 70 in good health. CDR3 loop: CASSYRRLINEQFF. CDR3 DNA: TGTGCCAGCAGTTACAGGAGACTAATAAATGAGCAGTTCTTC.